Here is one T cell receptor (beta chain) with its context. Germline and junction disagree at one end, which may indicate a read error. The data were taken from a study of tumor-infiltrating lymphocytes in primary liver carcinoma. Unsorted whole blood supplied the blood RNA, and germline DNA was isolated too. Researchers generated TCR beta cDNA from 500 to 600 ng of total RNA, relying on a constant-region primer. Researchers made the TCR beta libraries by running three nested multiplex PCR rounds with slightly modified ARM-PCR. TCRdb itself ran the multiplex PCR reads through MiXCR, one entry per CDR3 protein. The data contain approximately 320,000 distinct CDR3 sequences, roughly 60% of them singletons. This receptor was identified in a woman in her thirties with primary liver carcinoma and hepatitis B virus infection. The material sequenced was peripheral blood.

Here the CDR3 DNA reads TGTGCCAGCAGTTACTTAATAAGTACCACCGGGGAGCCGTTTTTT. Protein: CASSYLISTTGEPFF. This chain uses TRBV6-5 with TRBJ2-2; weak D call: TRBD2 (5 bases). Germline assignment: CDR1 MNHEY and CDR2 SVGAGI. This CDR3 is 15 amino acids long.